Here is one TCR beta chain with its context. Antigen specificity is unknown. V was clipped by 3 bases and J by 1 base, with 13 bases between them. From germline, CDR1 is SQVTM and CDR2 ANQGSEA. The CDR3 contains 14 residues. Regarding treatment: oral pan-JAK inhibitor, 5-10 mg twice daily. Lesional scalp tissue (obtained by punch biopsy) and peripheral blood were collected from alopecia areata patients. This record belongs to a study of CD8+ T cells in alopecia areata. In the study overall: Oral tofacitinib, 5 to 10 mg twice daily, was given in an open-label trial.

TCR sequencing used cDNA made by reverse transcription of extracted RNA. Measured with immunoSEQ multiplex PCR; TCRdb has only the in-frame clones, and not every one. The data contain over 90,000 clones, 65% to 90% of them seen just once; the ten biggest clones take up over 8.5%. The study, taken as a whole, reports: One nonresponder leaves baseline CD8+ expansion's link to response uncertain.

The V gene is TRBV29-1, the J gene TRBJ2-7, with D maybe TRBD1 (6 bases). The TCR was taken from a human donor with alopecia areata. The sample here was CD8+ T cells sorted from blood, taken at roughly week 30, from a patient treated with tofacitinib. The CDR3 sequence: CSVEFGTSSYEQYF. The DNA for the CDR3 is TGCAGCGTTGAGTTTGGGACATCTTCCTACGAGCAGTACTTC.